These T cell receptor beta chains were read from a single sample in a study of response to subunit inactivated influenza vaccine. MiXCR, run by TCRdb on the RT-PCR reads, gives a single entry per CDR3 protein. The profile shows approximately 520,000 distinct CDR3 sequences, roughly 25% of them singletons. Source: CD4+ T cells sorted from PBMCs, taken 5 days after vaccination. These receptors were taken from a man over 45 who received an inactivated influenza vaccine. The CDR3 runs from the conserved cysteine through the conserved F or W. The order of the fields is V gene, J gene, clone size, CDR3 length, CDR3 protein. A row's size may be missing; if present it is once, few, many or a size class.

TRBV6-6	TRBJ2-7	few	13	CASSLGDAYEQYF
TRBV20-1	TRBJ2-7	-	13	CSARESSGNEQYF
TRBV4-2	TRBJ2-3	-	18	CASSQDRAGGASTDTQYF
TRBV10-3	TRBJ2-5	few	16	CAIGTSGRADRETQYF
TRBV5-1	TRBJ2-7	many	13	CASSLGGIYEQYF
TRBV2	TRBJ2-5	-	16	CASSFRRLAAQETQYF
TRBV20-1	TRBJ1-2	-	15	CSARIIGGGSDGYTF
TRBV5-6	TRBJ2-7	-	18	CASSPRRKGLAGVFGQYF
TRBV9	TRBJ2-7	few	15	CASSPDGASTYEQYF
TRBV20-1	TRBJ2-6	-	17	CSARGRDSFSGANVLTF
TRBV4-3	TRBJ2-7	few	15	CASSQAWGTSYEQYF
TRBV20-1	TRBJ2-1	few	16	CSARDPGGGSRNEQFF
TRBV28	TRBJ2-7	few	13	CASRHQGSYEQYF
TRBV6-2/TRBV6-3	TRBJ2-6	-	14	CAIGTGSGANVLTF
TRBV20-1	TRBJ2-2	-	13	CSARGARTGELFF
TRBV11-2	TRBJ2-5	-	18	CASSFKGTSGGARETQYF
TRBV20-1	TRBJ2-5	-	13	CSARRGQKETQYF
TRBV10-3	TRBJ1-5	few	15	CAIRDGTGGNQPQHF
TRBV6-2/TRBV6-3	TRBJ1-1	few	10	CASKDTEAFF
TRBV20-1	TRBJ1-2	-	15	CSASPRGGTAYGYTF
TRBV20-1	TRBJ1-5	many	11	CSAETERVQHF
TRBV6-2/TRBV6-3	TRBJ2-2	many	14	CASSLYRDTGELFF
TRBV7-2	TRBJ1-4	-	15	CASSLWGGGGEKLFF
TRBV7-9	TRBJ1-1	few	15	CASSRGGPRNTEAFF
TRBV23-1	TRBJ1-5	-	15	CASNRTSLSNQPQHF
TRBV28	TRBJ2-2	-	13	CASSFQVTGELFF
TRBV6-2/TRBV6-3	TRBJ2-1	few	19	CASGLRGGAIATLSNEQFF
TRBV5-1	TRBJ1-2	many	14	CASSLGQGSYGYTF
TRBV6-2/TRBV6-3	TRBJ1-2	few	15	CASSYGVRGRYGYTF
TRBV2	TRBJ1-5	few	13	CASRRGRDQPQHF
TRBV6-5	TRBJ2-7	-	15	CASSYYRGPTYEQYF
TRBV12-3/TRBV12-4	TRBJ2-1	-	14	CASSFGWRNNEQFF
TRBV9	TRBJ2-3	few	18	CASSVELAGGPGTDTQYF